The entry below gives a single TCR beta chain sequence along with its context. The data are from a study of blood T cell repertoires in COVID-19. Sequencing used immunoSEQ multiplex PCR; TCRdb keeps in-frame clones, though not all of them. Altogether 200,000 to 250,000 clones are present, about 85% being singletons, with the ten largest covering about 1.9%. The germline V gene encodes CDR1 SGHDT and CDR2 YYEEEE. J was trimmed by 7 bases and V by 5 bases; bases with no gene match: 9. CDR3 size: 15 residues. Source material: peripheral blood. V is TRBV5-6 and J is TRBJ2-1; 10 nucleotides align to TRBD2. The sequence was obtained from a man aged 30 to 45 who had recovered from COVID-19. The CDR3 protein is CASRRAGGPANEQFF. In DNA, the CDR3 is TGTGCCAGCAGAAGAGCGGGGGGGCCGGCAAATGAGCAGTTCTTC.